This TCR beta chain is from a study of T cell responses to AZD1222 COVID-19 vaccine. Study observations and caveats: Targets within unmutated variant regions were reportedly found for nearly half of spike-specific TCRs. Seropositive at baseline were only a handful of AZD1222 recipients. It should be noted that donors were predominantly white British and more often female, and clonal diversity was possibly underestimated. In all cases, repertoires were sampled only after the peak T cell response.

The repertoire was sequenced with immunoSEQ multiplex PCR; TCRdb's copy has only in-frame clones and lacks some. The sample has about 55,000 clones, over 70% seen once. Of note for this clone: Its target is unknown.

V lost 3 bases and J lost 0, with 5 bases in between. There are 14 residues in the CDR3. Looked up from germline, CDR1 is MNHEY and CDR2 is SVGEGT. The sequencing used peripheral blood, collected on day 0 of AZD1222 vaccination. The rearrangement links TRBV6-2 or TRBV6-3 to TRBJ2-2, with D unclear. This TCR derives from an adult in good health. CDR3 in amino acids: CASSYDANTGELFF. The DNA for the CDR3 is TGTGCCAGCAGTTATGATGCGAACACCGGGGAGCTGTTTTTT.